One sample yielded the 19 T cell receptor beta chains listed below, sequenced in a study of shared clonotypes between healthy human individuals. Using immunoSEQ multiplex PCR, the repertoire was profiled, and TCRdb retains in-frame clones only, with some absent. The data contain 2,500,000 or so clones, approximately 94% of them singletons. Specimen: naive CD4+ T cells sorted from blood. Noted subset: CD45RA+ positively selected. The receptor source for this set is a man aged 18 to 29 in good health.

This chain joins TRBV19 and TRBJ2-7; TRBD1 matches at 7 bases. Trimming removed 6 bases from V and 5 bases from J; junction bases left unmatched: 13. Germline V lookup: CDR1 LNHDA, CDR2 SQIVND (reference sequence). This CDR3 is built from 15 residues. The CDR3 loop is CASSPVGQGVHEQYF. CDR3 coding DNA: TGTGCCAGTAGCCCCGTCGGGCAGGGGGTTCACGAGCAGTACTTC.

This rearrangement joins TRBV10-3 to TRBJ2-2, with 13 bases lining up with TRBD2. The V gene's germline CDR1 is ENHRY and CDR2 SYGVKD. The junction had 10 bases not matched to a gene; V was cut back by 8 bases and J by 7 bases. The CDR3 is 16 amino acids. Here the CDR3 DNA reads TGTGCCATCGCAAAACTAGCGGGAGGGCCGAGCGGGGAGCTGTTTTTT. This sequence encodes CAIAKLAGGPSGELFF.

This chain connects TRBV15 to TRBJ2-7, with 10 bases identical to TRBD2. The CDR3 covers 16 residues. Germline trimming cut 0 bases from V and 4 bases from J; bases unmatched to any gene: 6. Germline V gene lookup returns CDR1 LNHNV and CDR2 YYDKDF (reference sequence). The CDR3 coding sequence is TGTGCCACCAGCAGAGATGTTGGGACTAGCGCGTACGAGCAGTACTTC. Translating it yields CATSRDVGTSAYEQYF.

The V and J genes are TRBV6-1 and TRBJ2-5; D not resolved. Trimming shortened V by 6 bases and J by 2 bases, and 16 bases separated the two germline ends. CDR1 MNHNS and CDR2 SASEGT come from the germline V gene. The CDR3 sequence is 15 residues long. CDR3 coding DNA: TGTGCCAGCAGGACCCACCAACGGGCACAAGAGACCCAGTACTTC. It specifies CASRTHQRAQETQYF.

The chain recombines TRBV7-2 with TRBJ2-5; D unresolved. Germline CDR1 and CDR2: SGHTA and FQGNSA. The CDR3 covers 14 residues. Trimming removed 5 bases from V and 5 bases from J, with 15 bases in between. In DNA form, the CDR3 reads TGTGCCAGCAGCCCCGAATGGGCCAGGGAGACCCAGTACTTC. This sequence encodes CASSPEWARETQYF.

The chain recombines TRBV6-4 with TRBJ1-1, with unresolved D. Looked up from germline, CDR1 is MRHNA and CDR2 is SNTAGT. With 3 bases removed from V and 6 bases from J, the gap between germline ends came to 17 bases. The CDR3 has 15 residues. CDR3 coding DNA: TGTGCCAGCAGTGAAGTTTACGGAGAAGGCGCTGAAGCTTTCTTT. Its protein product is CASSEVYGEGAEAFF.

The chain couples TRBV15 to TRBJ2-7; the match to TRBD2 covers 13 bases. The V gene's germline CDR1 is LNHNV and CDR2 YYDKDF (reference sequence). The junction had 10 bases not matched to a gene; V was cut back by 2 bases and J by 3 bases. This CDR3 contains 18 residues. CDR3 coding DNA: TGTGCCACCAGCAGATCCCGACTAGCGGGGGGACCCGACTACGAGCAGTACTTC. It is translated as CATSRSRLAGGPDYEQYF.

In the case of this clone: An end of the junction does not agree with germline; a read error may underlie this. The genes are TRBV7-7 and TRBJ2-1, with TRBD1 matching over 7 bases. The germline gives CDR1 SSHAT, CDR2 FNYEAQ (reference sequence). The CDR3 covers 16 residues. DNA of the CDR3: TGTGCTAGCAGCCCCCTGACAGGGAGCTCCTACAATGAGCAGTTCTTC. Translating gives CASSPLTGSSYNEQFF.

Concerning this clone: The sample carries other DNA sequences with the same CDR3. The chain carries TRBV18 and TRBJ1-2; 8 nucleotides match TRBD1. Trimming took 6 bases from V and 4 from J; bases not matched to a gene: 4. Germline V lookup: CDR1 KGHSH, CDR2 LQKENI. This CDR3 region has 13 residues. In DNA form, the CDR3 reads TGTGCCAGCTCCCCCGACAGGGGCTATGGCTACACCTTC. It encodes CASSPDRGYGYTF.

Notes on this clone: The same CDR3 is also encoded by other DNA sequences in this sample. The chain combines TRBV6-6 with TRBJ1-2, with TRBD1 as a possible D gene (5 bases). V lost 2 bases to trimming and J lost 7 bases, with 11 bases between them. Germline-derived CDR1 and CDR2 are MNHNY and SVGAGI (reference sequence). The CDR3 spans 13 residues. The CDR3 loop reads CASSYVQGGGYTF. In DNA, the CDR3 is TGTGCCAGCAGTTACGTCCAGGGCGGTGGCTACACCTTC.

The chain carries TRBV5-1 and TRBJ2-2; perhaps TRBD1 as D (6 bases). Germline CDR1 is SGHRS and CDR2 is YFSETQ. V dropped 4 bases and J dropped 5 bases, with 12 bases sitting between them. The CDR3 extends over 14 amino acids. The CDR3 is CASSETQGTGELFF. CDR3 nucleotides: TGCGCCAGCAGCGAAACACAGGGAACCGGGGAGCTGTTTTTT.

This rearrangement joins TRBV19 to TRBJ2-7; D is perhaps TRBD2 (5 bases). V was clipped by 3 bases and J by 0 bases, with 12 bases between them. This CDR3 is 15 amino acids long. The germline gives CDR1 LNHDA, CDR2 SQIVND (reference sequence). Here the CDR3 reads CASSIGESHSYEQYF. CDR3 coding DNA: TGTGCCAGTAGTATTGGGGAGAGTCACTCCTACGAGCAGTACTTC.

The V call is TRBV5-1, the J call TRBJ2-3, with a weak D call TRBD1 (6 bases). Deletions cut 4 bases from V and 4 bases from J, with 10 bases between. The germline gives CDR1 SGHRS, CDR2 YFSETQ. This CDR3 has 13 amino acids. In DNA, the CDR3 is TGCGCCAGCAGCAGTAACAGGGCAGATACGCAGTATTTT. Its protein product is CASSSNRADTQYF.

V and J are TRBV6-4 and TRBJ2-1, with TRBD2 matching over 7 bases. The ends lost 0 bases at V and 4 bases at J; junction bases unmatched: 18. CDR3 length: 20 residues. Germline CDR1 and CDR2: MRHNA and SNTAGT. CDR3 in DNA: TGTGCCAGCAGTGACTCGCCCTTTGACTATTTCGACGGGAGGTACAATGAGCAGTTCTTC. Its protein is CASSDSPFDYFDGRYNEQFF.

The V gene is TRBV4-3, the J gene TRBJ2-1; 7 bases map to TRBD2. With 0 bases clipped from V and 6 bases from J, the junction kept 8 bases outside the gene matches. Germline V gene lookup returns CDR1 LGHNA and CDR2 YSLEER. The CDR3 consists of 16 residues. CDR3 protein: CASSQEQRGPFNEQFF. For the CDR3, the DNA is TGCGCCAGCAGCCAAGAACAGCGGGGCCCTTTCAATGAGCAGTTCTTC.

This chain connects TRBV28 to TRBJ1-1; D is undetermined. Germline-derived CDR1 and CDR2 are MDHEN and SYDVKM. The CDR3 is 12 amino acids. V was trimmed by 5 bases and J by 0 bases, leaving 4 bases between them. CDR3 protein: CASSAVNTEAFF. In DNA form, the CDR3 reads TGTGCCAGCAGTGCGGTGAACACTGAAGCTTTCTTT. Full variable domain (remainder filled in from reference TRBV28 and TRBJ1-1): DVKVTQSSRYLVKRTGEKVFLECVQDMDHENMFWYRQDPGLGLRLIYFSYDVKMKEKGDIPEGYSVSREKKERFSLILESASTNQTSMYLCASSAVNTEAFFGQGTRLTVV.

The V and J genes are TRBV27 and TRBJ2-3; no firm D call. V dropped 5 bases and J dropped 2 bases, with 11 bases sitting between them. The germline V gene encodes CDR1 MNHEY and CDR2 SMNVEV (reference sequence). The CDR3 covers 14 residues. The CDR3 bases are TGTGCCAGCAGTCCCAGACTTGTCACAGATACGCAGTATTTT. This codes for CASSPRLVTDTQYF.

The V and J genes are TRBV6-5 and TRBJ1-2; possibly TRBD1 for D (5 bases). CDR3 length equals 13 residues. The V end lost 8 bases, the J end lost 2 bases, and 12 bases lay between the germline ends. Per germline, CDR1 MNHEY and CDR2 SVGAGI. The CDR3 region is CASRNGGNYGYTF. DNA for the CDR3: TGTGCCAGCCGAAACGGGGGGAACTATGGCTACACCTTC.

The V and J genes are TRBV4-3 and TRBJ2-1; D is unresolved. This CDR3 has 13 residues. Germline V gene data show CDR1 as LGHNA and CDR2 as YSLEER. The V and J ends lost 1 base and 5 bases respectively, with 6 bases between them. The CDR3 sequence is CASSQGPHNEQFF. The CDR3 DNA is TGCGCCAGCAGCCAAGGACCTCACAATGAGCAGTTCTTC.